Listed here are 24 T cell receptor beta chains from one sample, sequenced in a study of spatial heterogeneity in lung cancer. TCRdb redid the calling of the 5' RACE reads with MiXCR, one entry per CDR3 protein. The sample holds about 48,000 distinct CDR3 sequences, less than 6% seen once. This sample's time point: sample taken at primary tumor resection. The input material, whole RNA from tumor, nontumor lung or frozen PBMC, was sequenced unsorted. This specimen consisted of PBMCs, obtained at surgery. These receptors all stem from a male donor with early-stage non-small cell lung cancer.

The table lists this clonotype with a count of one. An end of the junction differs from the germline gene, which may be a read error. The V gene is TRBV27, the J gene TRBJ2-7; tentatively, D is TRBD1 (5 bases). Per germline, CDR1 MNHEY and CDR2 SMNVEV (reference sequence). This CDR3 contains 19 residues. CDR3 coding DNA: TGTGCCAGCAGTGGAACAGGTTCTCCTAGGGGCTCCCTCCTCTACGAGCTGTACTTC. The encoded protein is CASSGTGSPRGSLLYELYF.

The sample holds many counts of this clonotype. The V gene is TRBV7-8, the J gene TRBJ2-6; the D is unclear. The CDR3 spans 16 residues. Germline V lookup: CDR1 SGHVS, CDR2 FQNEAQ. Trimming left V 3 bases short and J 2 bases short, with 11 bases between. Here the CDR3 DNA reads TGTGCCAGCAGCTTTGGTTTAGCAGCTGGGGCCAACGTCCTGACTTTC. Translating it yields CASSFGLAAGANVLTF.

This clonotype was observed a handful of times. A read error may account for a junction end that differs from germline. This rearrangement joins TRBV9 to TRBJ2-6; D not resolved. The CDR3 is made up of 14 amino acids. Germline CDR1 reads SGDLS; CDR2 reads YYNGEE. The CDR3 region is CASSVVSEANVLTF. The CDR3, as DNA: TGTGCCAGCAGCGTGGTGTCTGAGGCCAACGTCCTGACTTTC.

This clonotype occurred many times. This CDR3 is CASVEQGAYEQYF. The CDR3 nucleotides are TGTGCCAGCGTAGAACAGGGAGCCTACGAGCAGTACTTC. The rearrangement uses TRBV28 and TRBJ2-7, with TRBD1 as a possible D gene (6 bases). This CDR3 comprises 13 residues. Germline assignment: CDR1 MDHEN and CDR2 SYDVKM. Trimming shortened V by 8 bases and J by 2 bases, and 13 bases separated the two germline ends.

This clonotype has a count of ten or more. The V and J genes are TRBV20-1 and TRBJ2-7; TRBD2 aligns across 8 bases. V trimming: 4 bases; J trimming: 4 bases; junction bases outside the gene matches: 15. The germline CDR1 and CDR2 sequences are DFQATT and SNEGSKA (reference sequence). There are 16 residues in the CDR3. The CDR3 sequence is CSATSVSGSRQYEQYF. The CDR3 DNA is TGCAGTGCTACCTCGGTAAGCGGGAGCCGTCAGTACGAGCAGTACTTC.

In this sample, this clonotype turned up a few times. The chain combines TRBV6-5 with TRBJ1-6; D call uncertain. The CDR3 has 14 residues. V was shortened by 0 bases and J by 5 bases, with 5 bases between the two germline ends. Germline assignment: CDR1 MNHEY and CDR2 SVGAGI. The CDR3 here is CASSYSADNSPLHF. CDR3 DNA: TGTGCCAGCAGTTACTCGGCAGATAATTCACCCCTCCACTTT.

This clonotype was detected ten times or more. In DNA, the CDR3 is TGTGCCAGCAGTTACCTCACGGGGACCTATGGCTACACCTTC. Translated: CASSYLTGTYGYTF. The gene calls are TRBV6-6 and TRBJ1-2, with D tentatively TRBD1 (5 bases). There are 14 residues in the CDR3. Germline V gives CDR1 MNHNY, CDR2 SVGAGI (reference sequence). The V end lost 2 bases, the J end lost 4 bases, and 11 bases lay between the germline ends.

This clonotype was observed many times. The chain uses TRBV5-1 and TRBJ2-5; D perhaps matches TRBD1 (5 bases). The V gene's germline CDR1 is SGHRS and CDR2 YFSETQ. The V end was cut by 2 bases, the J end by 3 bases, with 8 bases between. The CDR3 is 13 amino acids. The CDR3 reads CASSFGQKETQYF. The CDR3 bases are TGCGCCAGCAGCTTCGGACAAAAAGAGACCCAGTACTTC.

This clonotype turned up a few times. CDR3 DNA sequence: TGTGCCAGCAGCTTAGCGGGGGAGCCTTATAATGAAAAACTGTTTTTT. Amino acid sequence: CASSLAGEPYNEKLFF. J is TRBJ1-4 and V is TRBV7-9, with D tentatively TRBD1 (5 bases). V lost 0 bases, J lost 4 bases, and 12 bases lay in between. This CDR3 has 16 amino acids. Germline loops: CDR1 SEHNR, CDR2 FQNEAQ (reference sequence). The entire variable domain, with the rest obtained from reference TRBV7-9 and TRBJ1-4, is as follows: DTGVSQNPRHKITKRGQNVTFRCDPISEHNRLYWYRQTLGQGPEFLTYFQNEAQLEKSRLLSDRFSAERPKGSFSTLEIQRTEQGDSAMYLCASSLAGEPYNEKLFFGSGTQLSVL.

This clonotype was counted ten times or more. The gene calls are TRBV5-1 and TRBJ2-3; 9 bases are shared with TRBD1. J lost 2 bases, V lost 0 bases, and 7 bases had no gene match. In germline, CDR1 is SGHRS, CDR2 YFSETQ. The length of the CDR3 is 17 residues. CDR3 nucleotide sequence: TGCGCCAGCAGCTTGGTTACGGGACAGGGTCCCACAGATACGCAGTATTTT. As protein: CASSLVTGQGPTDTQYF.

This clonotype was detected many times. CDR3 coding DNA: TGCGCCAGCAGCGAAACTTACAGTGGCGATGGGGCCAACGTCCTGACTTTC. Translation: CASSETYSGDGANVLTF. The V and J genes are TRBV5-1 and TRBJ2-6; D call uncertain. This CDR3 contains 17 residues. The germline gives CDR1 SGHRS, CDR2 YFSETQ. V lost 4 bases and J 3 bases, leaving 17 bases between the germline ends.

Many counts were recorded for this clonotype. J is TRBJ2-7 and V is TRBV5-1; 10 nucleotides align to TRBD1. V lost 3 bases, J lost 4 bases, and 7 bases stayed unmatched. Germline lookup yields CDR1 SGHRS and CDR2 YFSETQ. CDR3 length: 15 residues. CDR3 bases: TGCGCCAGCAGCTGGACCGGGACAGGGGTTTACGAGCAGTACTTC. Its protein is CASSWTGTGVYEQYF.

This clonotype was observed at least ten times. J is TRBJ2-2 and V is TRBV3-1; the match to TRBD2 covers 9 bases. The CDR3 contains 17 residues. Germline V gene data show CDR1 as LGHDT and CDR2 as YNNKEL (reference sequence). V lost 0 bases to trimming and J lost 4 bases; unmatched junction nucleotides: 6. CDR3 in DNA: TGTGCCAGCAGCCAAGAAGTAGAAGCGGGAGGCACCGGGGAGCTGTTTTTT. This gives the protein CASSQEVEAGGTGELFF.

This clonotype was seen ten or more times. This rearrangement joins TRBV7-9 to TRBJ2-1; 8 bases fit TRBD2. Germline-derived CDR1 and CDR2 are SEHNR and FQNEAQ (reference sequence). The V segment lost 4 bases and the J segment 0 bases; nucleotides outside the gene matches: 5. The CDR3 loop spans 16 amino acids. The DNA for the CDR3 is TGTGCCAGCAGCTCCCTTAGCGGGGCCTCCTACAATGAGCAGTTCTTC. Protein product: CASSSLSGASYNEQFF.

At least ten counts were recorded for this clonotype. V is TRBV7-8 and J is TRBJ1-5; possible D gene TRBD1, 5 bases. The ends were cut back, 5 bases at V and 1 base at J, with 15 bases in the middle. Germline V gives CDR1 SGHVS, CDR2 FQNEAQ. The CDR3 totals 16 residues. The CDR3 reads CASSELRQRSNQPQHF. The DNA for the CDR3 is TGTGCCAGCAGCGAGCTGAGACAGCGAAGCAATCAGCCCCAGCATTTT.

This clonotype appeared many times. V and J are TRBV2 and TRBJ1-5; 7 bases match TRBD1. The CDR3 sequence is 15 residues long. V lost 2 bases to trimming and J lost 7 bases; unmatched junction nucleotides: 8. Germline-derived CDR1 and CDR2 are SNHLY and FYNNEI. The CDR3 region has the DNA TGTGCCAGCAGTGAAATAGGAGGGGGCGACCAGCCCCAGCATTTT. This translates into CASSEIGGGDQPQHF.

This chain links TRBV2 with TRBJ2-2, with 7 bases lining up with TRBD1. The CDR3 sequence is 16 residues long. Germline V gene data show CDR1 as SNHLY and CDR2 as FYNNEI. The ends lost 0 bases at V and 3 bases at J; junction bases unmatched: 4. The CDR3 protein is CASSEAQGWYTGELFF. The CDR3 nucleotides are TGTGCCAGCAGTGAAGCACAGGGGTGGTACACCGGGGAGCTGTTTTTT.

This clonotype was seen more than once but under ten times. V is TRBV20-1 and J is TRBJ2-1; 8 positions match TRBD2. V shed 3 bases and J 7 bases; nucleotides not matched to a gene: 11. Germline CDR1 and CDR2: DFQATT and SNEGSKA (reference sequence). The CDR3 loop spans 15 amino acids. CDR3 residues: CSARLPGLEKNEQFF. The CDR3 DNA reads as TGCAGTGCTAGGTTACCGGGACTAGAGAAGAATGAGCAGTTCTTC.

This clonotype appeared many times. V and J are TRBV20-1 and TRBJ2-4; weak D call: TRBD1 (6 bases). With 6 bases removed from V and 7 bases from J, the gap between germline ends came to 10 bases. The CDR3 contains 11 residues. Germline lookup yields CDR1 DFQATT and CDR2 SNEGSKA (reference sequence). The DNA of the CDR3 is TGCAGTGCGGGTACAGGGAACATTCAGTACTTC. It yields the protein CSAGTGNIQYF.

This clonotype was found many times. The chain is built from TRBV20-1 and TRBJ2-5, with 9 nucleotides matching TRBD1. There are 12 residues in the CDR3. Germline trimming cut 5 bases from V and 2 bases from J; bases unmatched to any gene: 0. Germline V CDR1 and CDR2: DFQATT, SNEGSKA (reference sequence). CDR3 protein: CSADRGQETQYF. CDR3 nucleotides: TGCAGTGCTGACAGGGGGCAAGAGACCCAGTACTTC.

This clonotype was recorded at least ten times. The chain is built from TRBV5-1 and TRBJ1-1, with a tentative D call TRBD1 (5 bases). Trimming shortened V by 3 bases and J by 2 bases, and 11 bases separated the two germline ends. Germline CDR1 SGHRS, CDR2 YFSETQ. This CDR3 is 14 amino acids long. CDR3 amino acids: CASSWDATNTEAFF. The CDR3, as DNA: TGCGCCAGCAGCTGGGACGCAACTAACACTGAAGCTTTCTTT.

This clonotype was counted ten times or more. This chain uses TRBV7-9 with TRBJ2-2, with D tentatively TRBD1 (5 bases). CDR3 length: 14 amino acids. V was trimmed by 1 base and J by 4 bases, leaving 7 bases between them. CDR1 is SEHNR and CDR2 is FQNEAQ in the germline V gene (reference sequence). The CDR3 is CASSLGTTTGELFF. In DNA, the CDR3 is TGTGCCAGCAGCTTAGGGACAACCACCGGGGAGCTGTTTTTT.

This clonotype was recorded many times. J is TRBJ2-4 and V is TRBV20-1; 10 bases agree with TRBD1. The V gene's germline CDR1 is DFQATT and CDR2 SNEGSKA (reference sequence). This CDR3 is built from 14 residues. Germline trimming cut 8 bases from V and 4 bases from J; bases unmatched to any gene: 8. The CDR3 spells CSILRDRGKNIQYF. The CDR3 bases are TGCAGTATCCTCCGGGACAGGGGAAAAAACATTCAGTACTTC.

In this sample, this clonotype turned up many times. This chain links TRBV7-3 with TRBJ2-1; 7 bases line up with TRBD2. Trimming cost V 4 bases and J 2 bases; bases outside gene matches: 5. Germline V gives CDR1 SGHTA, CDR2 FQGTGA. The CDR3 is 15 amino acids. CDR3 nucleotide sequence: TGTGCCAGCAGCTCGCTAGCGGATCCCTACAATGAGCAGTTCTTC. It specifies CASSSLADPYNEQFF.